This note documents a single T cell receptor (beta chain) sequence. Its matching antigen is unknown. They built TCR cDNA with 5'RACE template switching, a step that put in a universal primer site and UMIs. One entry per CDR3 protein results from TCRdb running MiXCR on the 5' RACE reads. The sample lists hundreds of thousands of distinct CDR3 sequences, approximately 10% occurring once. This specimen comes from a study of T cells after yellow fever vaccination. The CDR3 has 13 amino acids. Germline loops: CDR1 ENHRY, CDR2 SYGVKD. V lost 5 bases and J 1 base, leaving 8 bases between the germline ends. Study outcomes and limitations: Post-booster samples contained most primary-vaccination clones (around 95% CD4, roughly 88% CD8). Sorted repertoires could include abundant contaminating clonotypes from bulk cells. Compared with primary, the secondary response was weaker and peaked at day 5, not 15.

The source was PBMCs, collected on the day of the first yellow fever vaccination. The genes are TRBV10-3 and TRBJ1-1; TRBD1 might be the D (5 bases). This receptor was taken from a young man who received the YFV17D yellow fever vaccine. CDR3 loop: CAISFRENTEAFF. The CDR3, as DNA: TGTGCCATCAGTTTCAGGGAGAACACTGAAGCTTTCTTT.